This TCR beta chain was recovered during a study of beta chain features in type 1 diabetes. Sequencing targeted expressed TCRB transcripts, as all isolated RNA had been reverse transcribed. Sequencing used immunoSEQ multiplex PCR; TCRdb keeps in-frame clones, though not all of them. The profile covers hundreds of thousands of clones, with around an eighth appearing a single time and 0.02% to 0.025% taken by the ten largest. Study-level results: Moderately but significantly shorter TCRB CDR3s were found in Type 1 diabetes patients in all four CD4+ subsets.

Trimming cost V 10 bases and J 6 bases, with 20 bases left between them. This CDR3 spans 14 amino acids. CDR1 is SGHNT and CDR2 is YENEEA in the germline V gene. This clone was seen a few times. Its target is not known. Blood was drawn once from each donor into heparinised tubes. The draws averaged about 120 mL. The sequence derives from a man aged 18 to 35 with type 1 diabetes. The chain is built from TRBV11-3 and TRBJ2-3, with D perhaps matching TRBD2 (5 bases). Material for sequencing was naive CD4+ T cells from blood. The CDR3 region has the DNA TGTGCCACCCAACCCCACCGTGGGGAGGATACGCAGTATTTT. Translating gives CATQPHRGEDTQYF.